This is a list of T cell receptor beta chains from one sample in a study of neoadjuvant anti-PD-1 for oral cavity cancer. The assay was immunoSEQ multiplex PCR, and TCRdb's table has in-frame clones only and misses some. The sample has roughly 10,000 clones, 63% seen once. Sequencing used tumor tissue, obtained after nivolumab (anti-PD-1) treatment. These TCRs come from a person aged 40 to 85 with oral cavity squamous cell carcinoma. Both conserved end residues are part of each CDR3. A D gene is named only where the DNA matches it firmly. The size of a clone is reported for some rows only, either as once, few or many, or as a class for expanded clones.

V gene: TRBV19; D gene: TRBD1; J gene: TRBJ2-7; clone size: few; CDR3 DNA: TGTGCCAGTAGCGGACAGGGGGCACGATACGAGCAGTACTTC; CDR3 protein: CASSGQGARYEQYF
V gene: TRBV6-6; D gene: NA; J gene: TRBJ2-5; clone size: NA; CDR3 DNA: TGTGCCAGCAGTTACTCGAAGCTAGCCAGGGAGACCCAGTACTTC; CDR3 protein: CASSYSKLARETQYF
V gene: TRBV30; D gene: NA; J gene: TRBJ1-1; clone size: NA; CDR3 DNA: TGTGCCTGGGATCTACGGAGGTTGGCGAACACTGAAGCTTTCTTT; CDR3 protein: CAWDLRRLANTEAFF
V gene: TRBV7-9; D gene: NA; J gene: TRBJ1-2; clone size: NA; CDR3 DNA: TGTGCCAGCAGCTTAGAGACCGACAGCGATTACACCTTC; CDR3 protein: CASSLETDSDYTF
V gene: TRBV6-5; D gene: TRBD1; J gene: TRBJ2-7; clone size: NA; CDR3 DNA: TGTGCCAGCAGCACGGACAGGGGCTACGAGCAGTACTTC; CDR3 protein: CASSTDRGYEQYF
V gene: TRBV6-1; D gene: TRBD1; J gene: TRBJ1-2; clone size: NA; CDR3 DNA: TGTGCCAGCAGAGGACAGGGTTGGGGCTATGGCTACACCTTC; CDR3 protein: CASRGQGWGYGYTF
V gene: TRBV5-1; D gene: NA; J gene: TRBJ1-2; clone size: NA; CDR3 DNA: TGCGCCAGCAGCTCCCTAGGGACGTCAGGGTATGGCTACACCTTC; CDR3 protein: CASSSLGTSGYGYTF
V gene: TRBV28; D gene: NA; J gene: TRBJ1-1; clone size: NA; CDR3 DNA: TGTGCCAGCAGTTTATTCGCGACGCAGGTCGAAGCTTTCTTT; CDR3 protein: CASSLFATQVEAFF
V gene: TRBV7-6; D gene: NA; J gene: TRBJ1-3; clone size: NA; CDR3 DNA: TGTGCCAGCAGCTTAGCGTTGAGCTCTGGAAACACCATATATTTT; CDR3 protein: CASSLALSSGNTIYF
V gene: TRBV25-1; D gene: TRBD1; J gene: TRBJ2-1; clone size: NA; CDR3 DNA: TGTGCCAGCAGTGAATCAGGGACAGGGAAAAATGAGCAGTTCTTC; CDR3 protein: CASSESGTGKNEQFF
V gene: TRBV11-2; D gene: TRBD2; J gene: TRBJ2-3; clone size: NA; CDR3 DNA: TGTGCCAGCAGCGTGAGCGGGAGTGGATCAGATACGCAGTATTTT; CDR3 protein: CASSVSGSGSDTQYF
V gene: TRBV29-1; D gene: NA; J gene: TRBJ2-4; clone size: NA; CDR3 DNA: TGCAGCTTTTCCGATGGGGGAATGGCCAAAAACATTCAGTACTTC; CDR3 protein: CSFSDGGMAKNIQYF
V gene: TRBV2; D gene: NA; J gene: TRBJ2-6; clone size: NA; CDR3 DNA: TGTGCCAGCAGTGAAATGTGGTCTGGGGCCAACGTCCTGACTTTC; CDR3 protein: CASSEMWSGANVLTF
V gene: TRBV7-2; D gene: TRBD2; J gene: TRBJ2-1; clone size: once; CDR3 DNA: TGTGCCAGCAGCCCTACCGGACTAGGGCTGTTCTTC; CDR3 protein: CASSPTGLGLFF
V gene: TRBV5-1; D gene: NA; J gene: TRBJ1-5; clone size: NA; CDR3 DNA: TGCGCCAGCAGCTTGGCCGGGGGTAATCAGCCCCAGCATTTT; CDR3 protein: CASSLAGGNQPQHF
V gene: TRBV19; D gene: TRBD2; J gene: TRBJ2-1; clone size: NA; CDR3 DNA: TGTGCCAGCACCCCTCCTAGCGGGGGGACCAATGAGCAGTTCTTC; CDR3 protein: CASTPPSGGTNEQFF
V gene: TRBV6-1; D gene: TRBD2; J gene: TRBJ2-1; clone size: once; CDR3 DNA: TGTGCCAGCAGTGAATTAGCGGGAGTTCTGAGCTCCTACAATGAGCAGTTCTTC; CDR3 protein: CASSELAGVLSSYNEQFF
V gene: TRBV5-1; D gene: TRBD2; J gene: TRBJ2-4; clone size: once; CDR3 DNA: TGCGCCAGCAGCTCCGACAGCGGGAGGACCAAAAACATTCAGTACTTC; CDR3 protein: CASSSDSGRTKNIQYF
V gene: TRBV16; D gene: NA; J gene: TRBJ1-1; clone size: NA; CDR3 DNA: TGTGCCAGCAGCCGATGGACAGACACTGAAGCTTTCTTT; CDR3 protein: CASSRWTDTEAFF
V gene: TRBV4-1; D gene: NA; J gene: TRBJ2-5; clone size: once; CDR3 DNA: TGCGCCAGCAGCCAAGGCAGCATTCAAGAGACCCAGTACTTC; CDR3 protein: CASSQGSIQETQYF
V gene: TRBV5-1; D gene: NA; J gene: TRBJ1-1; clone size: medium-sized; CDR3 DNA: TGCGCCAGCAGCTCGGAGGGACGACCGGGTAACACTGAAGCTTTCTTT; CDR3 protein: CASSSEGRPGNTEAFF
V gene: TRBV2; D gene: NA; J gene: TRBJ2-7; clone size: medium-sized; CDR3 DNA: TGTGCCAGCAGTGAAAGCGCAGACGGAGGGTACGAGCAGTACTTC; CDR3 protein: CASSESADGGYEQYF
V gene: TRBV10-1; D gene: TRBD1; J gene: TRBJ1-2; clone size: few; CDR3 DNA: TGCGCCAGCAGTACCGACAGGGCCTATGGCTACACCTTC; CDR3 protein: CASSTDRAYGYTF
V gene: TRBV7-8; D gene: TRBD1; J gene: TRBJ1-5; clone size: NA; CDR3 DNA: TGTGCCAGCAGCTTAGTGGTGACAGGGAGCAATCAGCCCCAGCATTTT; CDR3 protein: CASSLVVTGSNQPQHF
V gene: TRBV7-8; D gene: TRBD1; J gene: TRBJ1-6; clone size: once; CDR3 DNA: TGTGCCAGCAGCTTAACAGGGGCCTCCAATTCACCCCTCCACTTT; CDR3 protein: CASSLTGASNSPLHF
V gene: TRBV5-1; D gene: NA; J gene: TRBJ2-7; clone size: NA; CDR3 DNA: TGCGCCAGCAGCTTGATAGCGGTAACCTACGAGCAGTACTTC; CDR3 protein: CASSLIAVTYEQYF
V gene: TRBV2; D gene: NA; J gene: TRBJ2-2; clone size: NA; CDR3 DNA: TGTGCCAGCAGTGGTGAACAGTCGAACACCGGGGAGCTGTTTTTT; CDR3 protein: CASSGEQSNTGELFF
V gene: TRBV19; D gene: TRBD1; J gene: TRBJ1-5; clone size: once; CDR3 DNA: TGTGCCAGCCGACAGGGAACTAGCAATCAGCCCCAGCATTTT; CDR3 protein: CASRQGTSNQPQHF
V gene: TRBV6-1; D gene: TRBD1; J gene: TRBJ1-5; clone size: NA; CDR3 DNA: TGTGCCAGCAGCGCTATGACAGGGCCCAATCAGCCCCAGCATTTT; CDR3 protein: CASSAMTGPNQPQHF
V gene: TRBV27; D gene: NA; J gene: TRBJ1-3; clone size: NA; CDR3 DNA: TGTGCCAGCAGTCCCAGAGGGCCCTCTGGAAACACCATATATTTT; CDR3 protein: CASSPRGPSGNTIYF
V gene: TRBV14; D gene: TRBD2; J gene: TRBJ2-1; clone size: large; CDR3 DNA: TGTGCCAGCAGCCATCTTCGGCTAGCGGGGGGCAATGAGCAGTTCTTC; CDR3 protein: CASSHLRLAGGNEQFF
V gene: TRBV9; D gene: TRBD1; J gene: TRBJ2-7; clone size: NA; CDR3 DNA: TGTGCCAGCAGCGTAGGAGGGACAGGGTTCTACGAGCAGTACTTC; CDR3 protein: CASSVGGTGFYEQYF
V gene: TRBV28; D gene: TRBD1; J gene: TRBJ1-1; clone size: NA; CDR3 DNA: TGTGCCAGCGCGACAGGGGATAACACTGAAGCTTTCTTT; CDR3 protein: CASATGDNTEAFF
V gene: TRBV5-4; D gene: TRBD2; J gene: TRBJ2-1; clone size: NA; CDR3 DNA: TGTGCCAGCAGCTTGGAACTAGCGGGGAAGGGGAATGAGCAGTTCTTC; CDR3 protein: CASSLELAGKGNEQFF
V gene: TRBV5-1; D gene: TRBD1; J gene: TRBJ2-7; clone size: NA; CDR3 DNA: TGCGCCAGCAGCTATGACAGGGGAGGCCCCTACGAGCAGTACTTC; CDR3 protein: CASSYDRGGPYEQYF
V gene: TRBV19; D gene: NA; J gene: TRBJ1-5; clone size: medium-sized; CDR3 DNA: TGTGCCAGTAGTATCCGACAGCTTAGCAATCAGCCCCAGCATTTT; CDR3 protein: CASSIRQLSNQPQHF
V gene: TRBV18; D gene: NA; J gene: TRBJ1-1; clone size: once; CDR3 DNA: TGTGCCAGCTCACCCCTGGGTCAGGGTGGGAACACTGAAGCTTTCTTT; CDR3 protein: CASSPLGQGGNTEAFF
V gene: TRBV11-2; D gene: TRBD1; J gene: TRBJ1-6; clone size: NA; CDR3 DNA: TGTGCCAGCAGCTTGGAATACAGGGGGAGGAATTCACCCCTCCACTTT; CDR3 protein: CASSLEYRGRNSPLHF
V gene: TRBV5-1; D gene: TRBD2; J gene: TRBJ2-1; clone size: once; CDR3 DNA: TGCGCCAGCAGCCCAACGCCGGGAGGCTCCTACAATGAGCAGTTCTTC; CDR3 protein: CASSPTPGGSYNEQFF
V gene: TRBV5-4; D gene: NA; J gene: TRBJ2-1; clone size: NA; CDR3 DNA: TGTGCCAGCAGCTTGGTGGACCCCCAGAATGAGCAGTTCTTC; CDR3 protein: CASSLVDPQNEQFF
V gene: TRBV6-5; D gene: TRBD2; J gene: TRBJ2-2; clone size: once; CDR3 DNA: TGTGCCAGCAGGGGTAGCGGGGGGAACACCGGGGAGCTGTTTTTT; CDR3 protein: CASRGSGGNTGELFF